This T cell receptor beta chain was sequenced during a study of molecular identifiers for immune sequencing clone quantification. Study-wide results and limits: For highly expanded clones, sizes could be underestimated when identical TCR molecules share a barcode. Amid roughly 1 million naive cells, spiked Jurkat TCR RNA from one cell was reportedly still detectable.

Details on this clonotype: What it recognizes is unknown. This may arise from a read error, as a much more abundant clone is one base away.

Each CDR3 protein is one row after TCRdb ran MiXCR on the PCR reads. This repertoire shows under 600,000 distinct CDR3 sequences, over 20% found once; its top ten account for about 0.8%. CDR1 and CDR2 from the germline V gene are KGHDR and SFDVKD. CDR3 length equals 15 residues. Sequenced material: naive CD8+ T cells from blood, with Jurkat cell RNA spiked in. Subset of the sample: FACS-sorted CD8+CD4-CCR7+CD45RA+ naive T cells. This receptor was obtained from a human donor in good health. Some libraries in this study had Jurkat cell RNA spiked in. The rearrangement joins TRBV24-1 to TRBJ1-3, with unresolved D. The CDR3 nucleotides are TGTGCCACCAGTGACATACATAGCTCTGGAAACACCGTATATTTT. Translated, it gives CATSDIHSSGNTVYF.